This T cell receptor (beta chain) came from a study of blood T cell repertoires in COVID-19. About the research overall: The United States, Italy and Spain provided the acute and convalescent COVID-19 samples. Sources were T cells, B-cell-depleted T cells, or PBMCs; the material itself was cDNA or gDNA.

Per the original methods: Amplifying reference gene primers gave estimates of nucleated cell counts. The table came from immunoSEQ multiplex PCR; TCRdb's copy has only in-frame clones and leaves some out. That table supplies the V and J calls and clone size; D and trimming were determined from the DNA. The top ten clones hold around 1.1% of a sample with fewer than 250,000 clones, approximately 91% of them seen once. The germline V gene has CDR1 SEHNR and CDR2 FQNEAQ (reference sequence). CDR3 size: 17 residues. The V and J ends lost 4 bases and 2 bases respectively, with 18 bases between them. The sequencing input was peripheral blood. The TCR was taken from a man under 40 with acute or convalescent COVID-19. The rearrangement uses TRBV7-9 and TRBJ1-5; D remains ambiguous. The CDR3 region is CASSSGRPNQGNQPQHF. The CDR3 DNA sequence: TGTGCCAGCAGCTCCGGGAGGCCCAACCAGGGCAATCAGCCCCAGCATTTT.